These T cell receptor beta chains were read from a single sample in a study of graft-versus-host responses after intestinal transplantation. Sequenced by immunoSEQ multiplex PCR; TCRdb stores in-frame clones only, minus some. Here the sample spans fewer than 300 clones, 76% being singletons. Material: ileum tissue, obtained after intestinal transplantation. The receptors were sampled from a human patient who received an intestinal transplant, so some T cells may come from the graft donor. Both conserved end residues are part of each CDR3. D genes are given only for firm matches. The listing skips clone size in some rows; elsewhere it reads once, few, many or a size class.

J,size,D,V,DNA,CDR3
TRBJ1-1,once,-,TRBV5-4,TGTGCCAGCACACGGACAGTGGGGACTGAAGCTTTCTTT,CASTRTVGTEAFF
TRBJ1-1,-,-,TRBV28,TGTGCCAGCAACGAGAACATGAACACTGAAGCTTTCTTT,CASNENMNTEAFF
TRBJ2-1,-,TRBD2,TRBV19,TGTGCCAGTAGTATTATGTTAGCGGGAGGCAATGAGCAGTTCTTC,CASSIMLAGGNEQFF
TRBJ2-1,-,-,TRBV10-1,TGCGCCAGCAGTGGCCCCGGGGATGAGCAGTTCTTC,CASSGPGDEQFF
TRBJ2-1,-,-,TRBV27,TGTGCCAGCGCGATTTCCCATGAGCAGTTCTTC,CASAISHEQFF
TRBJ1-1,-,TRBD1,TRBV5-6,TGTGCCAGCAGTTGGTGGACAGGTAATAAGAACACTGAAGCTTTCTTT,CASSWWTGNKNTEAFF
TRBJ1-2,-,-,TRBV7-9,TGTGCCAGCAGCTCGGGGAGACGCCATGGAAAGACCTATGGCTACACCTTC,CASSSGRRHGKTYGYTF
TRBJ1-2,-,-,TRBV19,TGTGCCAGTAGTTCCGGTTTGACAAATCAAAGGACCTATGGCTACACCTTC,CASSSGLTNQRTYGYTF
TRBJ2-3,-,TRBD1,TRBV11-3,TGTGCCAGCAGCAGGGGGACAGGGCTAAGCACAGATACGCAGTATTTT,CASSRGTGLSTDTQYF
TRBJ2-7,-,TRBD1,TRBV11-2,TGTGCCAGCAGCCGAACTACAGGGGCCGAGCAGTACTTC,CASSRTTGAEQYF
TRBJ2-1,-,TRBD2,TRBV6-6,TGTGCCAGCAGCCGCCTAGCGGGGGGGCACAATGAGCAGTTCTTC,CASSRLAGGHNEQFF
TRBJ2-7,-,-,TRBV5-5,TGTGCCAGCAGCTTGTGGGGACCCTACGAGCAGTACTTC,CASSLWGPYEQYF
TRBJ1-1,-,-,TRBV5-5,TGTGCCAGCAGCCGAACAGTGGGCACTGAAGCTTTCTTT,CASSRTVGTEAFF
TRBJ2-6,-,-,TRBV1,TGCACCAGCAGTGAACCGGGTTTGTGCACAAGTCGGGCCAACGTCCTGACTTTC,CTSSEPGLCTSRANVLTF
TRBJ2-5,-,-,TRBV7-9,TGTGCCAGCAGCTCCTCCGGGTGGGAACAAGAGACCCAGTACTTC,CASSSSGWEQETQYF